This paragraph reports one TCR beta chain. Its antigen remains unknown. This sample was included in a study of vaccination and CD4 T cells after COVID-19. About the study: Convalescent donors: six male, four female; seven Caucasian, two Asian, one multiracial, two Hispanic.

Sequencing of DNA taken from cultured CD4+ T cells relied on the Oncomine TCR Beta short-read assay. Genomic DNA was extracted from cultured CD4+ T cells. MiXCR, applied by TCRdb to the PCR reads, yields one record per CDR3 protein. This sample has about 9,100 distinct CDR3 sequences, with approximately 60% found just once. Study-wide results and caveats: Convalescent patients displayed spike mono-reactivity in 304 of 307 vaccine-specific clones.

The treatment is: approximately 11-day PBMC culture with coronavirus spike peptide pools or control peptides (ViraFEST assay). The sequence came from a human donor with COVID-19. The sample consisted of cultured CD4+ T cells from blood, taken after SARS-CoV-2 vaccination.

The CDR3 sequence: CASSQGLNTEAFF. DNA of the CDR3: TGTGCCAGCAGCCAGGGGTTAAACACTGAAGCTTTCTTT. The chain carries TRBV11-3 and TRBJ1-1, with D possibly TRBD1 on 6 matching bases. From germline, CDR1 is SGHNT and CDR2 YENEEA. V lost 5 bases and J 2 bases, leaving 9 bases between the germline ends. The CDR3 has 13 residues. Looking up the rest from reference TRBV11-3 and TRBJ1-1 gives the full variable domain: EAGVVQSPRYKIIEKKQPVAFWCNPISGHNTLYWYLQNLGQGPELLIRYENEEAVDDSQLPKDRFSAERLKGVDSTLKIQPAELGDSAVYLCASSQGLNTEAFFGQGTRLTVV.